Sequencing of this TCR beta chain was carried out in a study of blood T cell repertoires in COVID-19. The wider study: Acute and convalescent COVID-19 specimens originated in the United States, Italy and Spain.

Germline lookup yields CDR1 SGHDT and CDR2 YYEEEE. The CDR3 consists of 13 residues. V lost 3 bases and J lost 4, with 10 bases in between. Recovered status applied to Cohort 3 donors who had two consecutive negative PCRs. It also applied to those with clearance or with symptom resolution. Assay used: immunoSEQ multiplex PCR; TCRdb lists only in-frame clones, some missing. Of under 450,000 clones listed, 87% are singletons. The origin of this receptor is a woman aged 25 to 45 who had recovered from COVID-19. The rearrangement joins TRBV5-6 to TRBJ1-1; TRBD1 might be the D (5 bases). The sample comprised PBMCs or T cells enriched from blood (not recorded which). This CDR3 is CASSWGGATEAFF. The CDR3 DNA sequence: TGTGCCAGCAGCTGGGGGGGAGCCACTGAAGCTTTCTTT.